Included here is one T cell receptor (beta chain) sequence, with context. Its cognate antigen is unknown. This record belongs to a study of T cell responses to AZD1222 COVID-19 vaccine. Findings and caveats of the study: Nearly half of unique spike-specific TCRs reportedly avoided B.1.351 and B.1.1.7 mutated regions. Seropositive at baseline were only a handful of AZD1222 recipients. Clonal diversity was possibly underestimated; the donors were predominantly white British and more often female. Two AZD1222 administrations were followed by greater Spike-specific TCR breadth and depth.

Method: immunoSEQ multiplex PCR; TCRdb's copy keeps in-frame clones and lacks some. This table has 90,000 to 110,000 clones, about 89% appearing once. This specimen consisted of peripheral blood, obtained 28 days after the second AZD1222 dose. The receptor comes from an adult who received the AZD1222 COVID-19 vaccine.

The CDR3 DNA follows: TGTGCCAGCAGTGACTTCGCAGCGTACGAGCAGTACTTC. Its translation: CASSDFAAYEQYF. The J gene is TRBJ2-7, the V gene TRBV25-1; D not certain. The germline V gene encodes CDR1 MGHDK and CDR2 SYGVNS. This CDR3 spans 13 amino acids. Between the trimmed V and J ends, which lost 3 bases and 4 bases, there was a span of 10 bases.